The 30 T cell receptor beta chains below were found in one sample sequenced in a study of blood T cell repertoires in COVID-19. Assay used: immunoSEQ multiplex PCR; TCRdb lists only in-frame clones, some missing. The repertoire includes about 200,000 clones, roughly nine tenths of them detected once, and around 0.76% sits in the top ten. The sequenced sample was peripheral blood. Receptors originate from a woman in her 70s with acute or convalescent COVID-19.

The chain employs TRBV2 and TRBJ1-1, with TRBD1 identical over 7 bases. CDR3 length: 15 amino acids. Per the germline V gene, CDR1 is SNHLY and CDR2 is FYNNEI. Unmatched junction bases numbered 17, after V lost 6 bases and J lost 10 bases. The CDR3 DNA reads TGTGCCAGCAGGAAAACCCTAGGGGGCCAGCCTGGAGCTTTCTTT. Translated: CASRKTLGGQPGAFF.

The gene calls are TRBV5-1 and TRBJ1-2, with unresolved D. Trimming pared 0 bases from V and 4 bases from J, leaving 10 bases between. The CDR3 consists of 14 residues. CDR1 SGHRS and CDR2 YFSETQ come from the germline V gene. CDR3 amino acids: CASSLAQRSYGYTF. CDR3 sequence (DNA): TGCGCCAGCAGCTTGGCCCAGAGGAGCTATGGCTACACCTTC.

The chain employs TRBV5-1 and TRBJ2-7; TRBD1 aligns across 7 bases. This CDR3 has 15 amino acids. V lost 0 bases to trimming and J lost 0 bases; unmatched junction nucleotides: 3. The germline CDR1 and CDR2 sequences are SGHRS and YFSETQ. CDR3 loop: CASSLDWDSSYEQYF. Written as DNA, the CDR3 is TGCGCCAGCAGCTTGGATTGGGACAGCTCCTACGAGCAGTACTTC.

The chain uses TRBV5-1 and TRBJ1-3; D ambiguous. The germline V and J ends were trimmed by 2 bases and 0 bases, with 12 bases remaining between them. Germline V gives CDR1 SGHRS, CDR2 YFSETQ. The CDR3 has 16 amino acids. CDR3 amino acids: CASSLEGAGSGNTIYF. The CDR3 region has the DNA TGCGCCAGCAGCTTAGAGGGCGCAGGCTCTGGAAACACCATATATTTT.

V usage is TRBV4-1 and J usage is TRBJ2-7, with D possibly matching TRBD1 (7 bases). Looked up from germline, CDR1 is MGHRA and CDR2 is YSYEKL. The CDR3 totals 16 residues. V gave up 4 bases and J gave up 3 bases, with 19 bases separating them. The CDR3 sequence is CASSRIMLQGGYEQYF. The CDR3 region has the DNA TGCGCCAGCAGCCGTATTATGTTGCAGGGGGGCTACGAGCAGTACTTC.

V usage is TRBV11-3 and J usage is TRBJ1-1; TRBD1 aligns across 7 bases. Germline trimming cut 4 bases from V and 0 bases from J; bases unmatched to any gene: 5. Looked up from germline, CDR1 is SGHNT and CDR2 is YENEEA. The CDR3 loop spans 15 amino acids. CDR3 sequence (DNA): TGTGCCAGCAGCTCCCGGGACAGTATGAACACTGAAGCTTTCTTT. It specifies CASSSRDSMNTEAFF.

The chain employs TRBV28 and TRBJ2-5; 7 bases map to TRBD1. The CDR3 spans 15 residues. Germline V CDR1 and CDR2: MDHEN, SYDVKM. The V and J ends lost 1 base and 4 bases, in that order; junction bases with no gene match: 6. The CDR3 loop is CASSLLGQALETQYF. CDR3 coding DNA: TGTGCCAGCAGTTTATTAGGACAGGCTCTAGAGACCCAGTACTTC.

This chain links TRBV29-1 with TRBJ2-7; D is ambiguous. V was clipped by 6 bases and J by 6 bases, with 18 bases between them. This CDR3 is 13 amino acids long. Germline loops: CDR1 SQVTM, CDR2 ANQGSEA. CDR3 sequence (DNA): TGCAGCGTACTCCCCAGCCGGGTGGGCGAGCAGTACTTC. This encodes CSVLPSRVGEQYF.

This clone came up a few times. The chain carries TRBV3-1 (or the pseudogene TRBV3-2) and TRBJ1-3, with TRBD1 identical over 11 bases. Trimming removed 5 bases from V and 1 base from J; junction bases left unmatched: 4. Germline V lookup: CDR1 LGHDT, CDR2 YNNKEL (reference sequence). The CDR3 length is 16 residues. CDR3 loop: CASSYGTGGSGNTIYF. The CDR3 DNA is TGTGCCAGCAGCTATGGGACAGGGGGTTCTGGAAACACCATATATTTT.

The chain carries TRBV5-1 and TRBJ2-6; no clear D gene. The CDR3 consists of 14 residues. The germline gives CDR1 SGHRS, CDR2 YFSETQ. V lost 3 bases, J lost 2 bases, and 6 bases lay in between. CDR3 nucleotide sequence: TGCGCCAGCAGCTACAACACTGGGGCCAACGTCCTGACTTTC. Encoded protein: CASSYNTGANVLTF.

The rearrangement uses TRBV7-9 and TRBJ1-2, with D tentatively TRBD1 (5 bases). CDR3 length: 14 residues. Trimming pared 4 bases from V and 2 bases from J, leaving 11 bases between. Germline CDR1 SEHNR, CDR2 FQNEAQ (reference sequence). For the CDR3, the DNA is TGTGCCAGCAGCTACGCCGGGGGGAACTATGGCTACACCTTC. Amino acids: CASSYAGGNYGYTF. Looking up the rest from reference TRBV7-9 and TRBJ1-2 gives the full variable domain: DTGVSQNPRHKITKRGQNVTFRCDPISEHNRLYWYRQTLGQGPEFLTYFQNEAQLEKSRLLSDRFSAERPKGSFSTLEIQRTEQGDSAMYLCASSYAGGNYGYTFGSGTRLTVV.

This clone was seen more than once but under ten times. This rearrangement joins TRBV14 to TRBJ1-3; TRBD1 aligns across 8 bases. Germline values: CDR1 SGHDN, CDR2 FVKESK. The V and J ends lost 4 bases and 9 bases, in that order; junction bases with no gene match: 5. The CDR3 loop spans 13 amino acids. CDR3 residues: CASSPEGTGTIYF. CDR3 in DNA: TGTGCCAGCAGCCCCGAAGGGACAGGCACCATATATTTT.

CDR3 bases: TGCAGCGTTGATGGCGGCTACGAGCAGTACTTC. Its translation: CSVDGGYEQYF. The rearrangement joins TRBV29-1 to TRBJ2-7, with D unclear. The CDR3 extends over 11 amino acids. Germline V gives CDR1 SQVTM, CDR2 ANQGSEA. V was pared by 3 bases and J by 3 bases, with 6 bases between.

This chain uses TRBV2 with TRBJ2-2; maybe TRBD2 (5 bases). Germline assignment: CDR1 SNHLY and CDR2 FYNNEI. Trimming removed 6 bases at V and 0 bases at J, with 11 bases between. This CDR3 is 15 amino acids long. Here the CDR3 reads CASSGNPPNTGELFF. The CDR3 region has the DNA TGTGCCAGCAGCGGGAATCCCCCGAACACCGGGGAGCTGTTTTTT.

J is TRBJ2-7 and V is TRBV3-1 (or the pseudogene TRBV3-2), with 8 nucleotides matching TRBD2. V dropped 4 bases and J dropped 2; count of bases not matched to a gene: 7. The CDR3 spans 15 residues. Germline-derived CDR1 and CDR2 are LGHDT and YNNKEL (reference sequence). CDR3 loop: CASSRREGLAYEQYF. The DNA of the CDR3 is TGTGCCAGCAGCCGAAGGGAGGGACTAGCCTACGAGCAGTACTTC.

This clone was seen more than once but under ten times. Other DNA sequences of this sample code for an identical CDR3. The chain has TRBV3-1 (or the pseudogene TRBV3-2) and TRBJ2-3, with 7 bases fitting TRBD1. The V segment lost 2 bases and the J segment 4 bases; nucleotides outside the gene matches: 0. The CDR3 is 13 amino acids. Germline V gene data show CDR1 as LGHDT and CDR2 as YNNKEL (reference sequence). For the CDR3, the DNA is TGTGCCAGCAGCCAACAGGGGGCAGATACGCAGTATTTT. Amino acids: CASSQQGADTQYF.

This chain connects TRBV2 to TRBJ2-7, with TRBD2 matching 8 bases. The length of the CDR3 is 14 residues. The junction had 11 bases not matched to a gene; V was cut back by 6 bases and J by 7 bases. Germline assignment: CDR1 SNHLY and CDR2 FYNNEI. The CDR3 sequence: CASRPGLGKGEQYF. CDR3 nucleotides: TGTGCCAGCAGGCCGGGACTAGGAAAGGGGGAGCAGTACTTC.

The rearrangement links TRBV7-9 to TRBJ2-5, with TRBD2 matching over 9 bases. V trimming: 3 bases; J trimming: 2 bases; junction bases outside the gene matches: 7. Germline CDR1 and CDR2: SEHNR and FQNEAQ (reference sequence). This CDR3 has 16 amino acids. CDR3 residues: CASSFPERGVQETQYF. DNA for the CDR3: TGTGCCAGCAGCTTCCCGGAGCGGGGGGTTCAAGAGACCCAGTACTTC. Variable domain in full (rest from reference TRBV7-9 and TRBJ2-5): DTGVSQNPRHKITKRGQNVTFRCDPISEHNRLYWYRQTLGQGPEFLTYFQNEAQLEKSRLLSDRFSAERPKGSFSTLEIQRTEQGDSAMYLCASSFPERGVQETQYFGPGTRLLVL.

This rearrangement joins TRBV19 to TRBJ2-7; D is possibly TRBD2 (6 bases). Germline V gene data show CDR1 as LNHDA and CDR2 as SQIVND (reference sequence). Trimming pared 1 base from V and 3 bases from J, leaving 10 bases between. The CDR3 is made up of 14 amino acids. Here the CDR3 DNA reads TGTGCCAGTAGTATAGCCGGGACTTACTACGAGCAGTACTTC. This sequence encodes CASSIAGTYYEQYF.

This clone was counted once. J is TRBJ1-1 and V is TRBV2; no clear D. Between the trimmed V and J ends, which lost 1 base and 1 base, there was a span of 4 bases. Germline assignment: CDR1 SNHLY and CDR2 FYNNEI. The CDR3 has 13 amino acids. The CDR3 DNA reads TGTGCCAGCAGTGAAGGCAGGAACACTGAAGCTTTCTTT. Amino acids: CASSEGRNTEAFF.

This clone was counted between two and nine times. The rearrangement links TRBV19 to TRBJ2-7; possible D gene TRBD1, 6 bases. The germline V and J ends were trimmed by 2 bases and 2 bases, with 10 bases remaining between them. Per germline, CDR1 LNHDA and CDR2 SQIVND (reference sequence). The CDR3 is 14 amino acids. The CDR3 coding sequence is TGTGCCAGTAGTATAACACGGACAGCCTACGAGCAGTACTTC. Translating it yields CASSITRTAYEQYF. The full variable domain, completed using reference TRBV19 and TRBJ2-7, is DGGITQSPKYLFRKEGQNVTLSCEQNLNHDAMYWYRQDPGQGLRLIYYSQIVNDFQKGDIAEGYSVSREKKESFPLTVTSAQKNPTAFYLCASSITRTAYEQYFGPGTRLTVT.

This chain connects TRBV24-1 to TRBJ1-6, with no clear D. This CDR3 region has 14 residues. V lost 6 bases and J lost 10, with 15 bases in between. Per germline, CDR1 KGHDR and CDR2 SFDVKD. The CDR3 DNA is TGTGCCACCAGTTGGGAGATAAATGGGTCACCCCTCCACTTT. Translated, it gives CATSWEINGSPLHF.

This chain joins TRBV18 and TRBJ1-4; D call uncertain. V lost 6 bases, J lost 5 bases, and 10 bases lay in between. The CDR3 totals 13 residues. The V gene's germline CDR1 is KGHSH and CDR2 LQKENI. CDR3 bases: TGTGCCAGCTCGGGCAGCCTAAATGAAAAACTGTTTTTT. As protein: CASSGSLNEKLFF.

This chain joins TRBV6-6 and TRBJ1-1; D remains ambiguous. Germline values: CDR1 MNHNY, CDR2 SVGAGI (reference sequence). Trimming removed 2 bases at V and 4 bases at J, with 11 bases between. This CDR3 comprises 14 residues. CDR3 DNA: TGTGCCAGCAGTTACCCACCGCGAATCACTGAAGCTTTCTTT. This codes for CASSYPPRITEAFF.

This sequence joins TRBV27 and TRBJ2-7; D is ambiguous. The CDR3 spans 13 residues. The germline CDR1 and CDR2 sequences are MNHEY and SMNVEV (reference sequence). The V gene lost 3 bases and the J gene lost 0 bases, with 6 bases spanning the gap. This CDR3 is CASSFRNSYEQYF. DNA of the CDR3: TGTGCCAGCAGTTTCCGTAACTCCTACGAGCAGTACTTC.

The CDR3 nucleotides read TGCGCCAGCAGCTCCCAGCCGGGACAGGGGGCTGATGGCTACACCTTC. Protein sequence: CASSSQPGQGADGYTF. V gene TRBV4-1 combines with J gene TRBJ1-2, with 12 bases matching TRBD1. The CDR3 is 16 residues long. V was clipped by 5 bases and J by 6 bases; unmatched bases: 10. Germline CDR1 MGHRA, CDR2 YSYEKL.

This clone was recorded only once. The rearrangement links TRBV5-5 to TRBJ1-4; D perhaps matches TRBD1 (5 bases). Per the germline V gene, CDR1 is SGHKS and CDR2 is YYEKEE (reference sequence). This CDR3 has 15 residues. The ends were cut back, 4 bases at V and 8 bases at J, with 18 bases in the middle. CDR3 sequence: CASSETPQDREKLFF. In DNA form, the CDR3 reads TGTGCCAGCAGCGAGACCCCACAGGATCGGGAAAAACTGTTTTTT.

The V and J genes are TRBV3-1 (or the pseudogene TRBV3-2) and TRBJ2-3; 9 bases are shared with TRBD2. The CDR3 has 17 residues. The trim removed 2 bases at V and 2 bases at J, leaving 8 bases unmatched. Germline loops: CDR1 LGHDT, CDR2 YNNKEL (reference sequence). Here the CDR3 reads CASSQLGGRGPTDTQYF. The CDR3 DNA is TGTGCCAGCAGCCAACTTGGCGGGAGGGGACCCACAGATACGCAGTATTTT.

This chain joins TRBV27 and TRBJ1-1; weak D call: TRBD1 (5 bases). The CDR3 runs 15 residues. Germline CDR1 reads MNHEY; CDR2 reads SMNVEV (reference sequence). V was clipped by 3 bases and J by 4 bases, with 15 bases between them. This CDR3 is CASSFSGNRGTEAFF. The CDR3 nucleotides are TGTGCCAGCAGTTTCTCAGGGAATAGGGGCACTGAAGCTTTCTTT.

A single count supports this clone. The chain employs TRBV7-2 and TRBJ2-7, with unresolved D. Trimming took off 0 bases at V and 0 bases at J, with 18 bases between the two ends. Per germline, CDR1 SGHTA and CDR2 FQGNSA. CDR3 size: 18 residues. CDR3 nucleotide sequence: TGTGCCAGCAGCTTAGCGATCCAATTAGCTACTTTCTCCTACGAGCAGTACTTC. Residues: CASSLAIQLATFSYEQYF. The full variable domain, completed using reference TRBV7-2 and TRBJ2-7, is GAGVSQSPSNKVTEKGKDVELRCDPISGHTALYWYRQSLGQGLEFLIYFQGNSAPDKSGLPSDRFSAERTGGSVSTLTIQRTQQEDSAVYLCASSLAIQLATFSYEQYFGPGTRLTVT.